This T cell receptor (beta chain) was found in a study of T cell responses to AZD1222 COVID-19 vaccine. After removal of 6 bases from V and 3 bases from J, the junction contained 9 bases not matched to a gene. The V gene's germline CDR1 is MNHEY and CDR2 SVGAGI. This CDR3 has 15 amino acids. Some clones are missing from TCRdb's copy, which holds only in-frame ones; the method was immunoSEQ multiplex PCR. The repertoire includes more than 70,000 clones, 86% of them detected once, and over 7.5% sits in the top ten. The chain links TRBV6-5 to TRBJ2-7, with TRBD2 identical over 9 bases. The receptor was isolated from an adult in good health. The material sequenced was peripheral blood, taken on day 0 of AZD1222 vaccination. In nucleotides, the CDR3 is TGTGCCAGCAGCGGCGGGACTAGCTTCATCTACGAGCAGTACTTC. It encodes CASSGGTSFIYEQYF.